This T cell receptor (beta chain) was recovered during a study of T cells after yellow fever vaccination. V was clipped by 2 bases and J by 0 bases, with 6 bases between them. The CDR3 spans 14 residues. From germline, CDR1 is LGHDT and CDR2 YNNKEL (reference sequence). Study results and limitations: Highly abundant clonotypes carried over from the bulk population could end up in FACS-sorted repertoires as contaminants.

Notes on this clonotype: The target antigen is unknown.

TCRdb redid the calling of the 5' RACE reads with MiXCR, one entry per CDR3 protein. The repertoire has some 560,000 distinct CDR3 sequences, about 17% of them found once; the top ten carry 17%. Specimen: PBMCs, collected roughly 5 days after the first yellow fever vaccination. This clonotype was obtained from a man aged 18 to 29 who received the YFV17D yellow fever vaccine. V usage is TRBV3-1 and J usage is TRBJ2-3, with D unclear. DNA of the CDR3: TGTGCCAGCAGCCAATCCACCAGCACAGATACGCAGTATTTT. Encoded protein: CASSQSTSTDTQYF.